Below are 11 T cell receptor beta chains sequenced from a single sample in a study of cytomegalovirus exposure and HLA in healthy donors. Both 60 Vbeta primers and 13 Jbeta primers went into the PCR. Repertoires were generated with immunoSEQ multiplex PCR, while TCRdb's copy carries only in-frame clones and drops some. Altogether about 160,000 clones are present, over 60% being singletons, with the ten largest covering 2.8%. Sequencing input: PBMCs. All receptors come from a woman aged 30 to 39 in good health and CMV-seronegative.

The table lists this clone with a count of one. The CDR3 sequence is CASSSFATNEKLFF. The CDR3 DNA reads TGCGCCAGCAGTTCTTTCGCAACTAATGAAAAACTGTTTTTT. This chain links TRBV4-1 with TRBJ1-4, with D hard to call. In germline, CDR1 is MGHRA, CDR2 YSYEKL. Trimming took 6 bases from V and 0 from J, leaving 8 bases between them. The CDR3 runs to 14 residues.

The chain carries TRBV2 and TRBJ1-5; D is unclear. The V gene lost 8 bases and the J gene lost 0 bases, with 14 bases spanning the gap. CDR3 length: 15 residues. Germline assignment: CDR1 SNHLY and CDR2 FYNNEI. CDR3 sequence: CASHGSEHSNQPQHF. The CDR3 nucleotides are TGTGCCAGCCACGGGTCCGAACATAGCAATCAGCCCCAGCATTTT.

This clone was counted between two and nine times. This chain connects TRBV28 to TRBJ2-3; 13 bases map to TRBD2. Germline-derived CDR1 and CDR2 are MDHEN and SYDVKM. The CDR3 is 16 residues long. V shed 6 bases, J shed 5 bases, and the junction held 8 bases outside the gene matches. The CDR3 bases are TGTGCCAGCAGCATTCGGACTAGCGGGAGTGTAGATACGCAGTATTTT. It encodes CASSIRTSGSVDTQYF.

CDR3 nucleotide sequence: TGTGCCAGCAGCTCCATGGGGCTTAGCGGGGAGCAGTTCTTC. Translated: CASSSMGLSGEQFF. This sequence joins TRBV9 and TRBJ2-1; 7 nucleotides align to TRBD2. V shed 4 bases and J 10 bases; nucleotides not matched to a gene: 11. The CDR3 sequence is 14 residues long. The germline CDR1 and CDR2 sequences are SGDLS and YYNGEE.

The chain has TRBV4-1 and TRBJ2-5; the match to TRBD2 covers 9 bases. This CDR3 is built from 16 residues. CDR1 MGHRA and CDR2 YSYEKL come from the germline V gene. Unmatched junction bases numbered 4, after V lost 1 base and J lost 1 base. In DNA, the CDR3 is TGCGCCAGCAGCCAAGCCCAGCGGGGGGCCCAAGAGACCCAGTACTTC. It yields the protein CASSQAQRGAQETQYF.

The gene calls are TRBV29-1 and TRBJ2-5; D perhaps matches TRBD2 (5 bases). This CDR3 region has 12 residues. Trimming shortened V by 6 bases and J by 5 bases, and 13 bases separated the two germline ends. The germline V gene has CDR1 SQVTM and CDR2 ANQGSEA. This CDR3 is CSVAQLAETQYF. The CDR3 coding sequence is TGCAGCGTAGCCCAATTAGCGGAGACCCAGTACTTC.

The table lists this clone with a count of one. The chain carries TRBV18 and TRBJ1-2, with 8 positions matching TRBD1. This CDR3 is 14 amino acids long. Germline CDR1 KGHSH, CDR2 LQKENI. With 3 bases clipped from V and 4 bases from J, the junction kept 4 bases outside the gene matches. The DNA for the CDR3 is TGTGCCAGCTCACCTCAGGGGGCGACCTATGGCTACACCTTC. Translation gives CASSPQGATYGYTF. The full variable domain, rest sourced from reference TRBV18 and TRBJ1-2, is NAGVMQNPRHLVRRRGQEARLRCSPMKGHSHVYWYRQLPEEGLKFMVYLQKENIIDESGMPKERFSAEFPKEGPSILRIQQVVRGDSAAYFCASSPQGATYGYTFGSGTRLTVV.

V gene TRBV15 combines with J gene TRBJ2-2, with TRBD2 identical over 13 bases. Per the germline V gene, CDR1 is LNHNV and CDR2 is YYDKDF (reference sequence). Trimming at V came to 0 bases and at J to 7 bases, leaving 8 bases not matched to a gene. CDR3 size: 18 residues. The CDR3 DNA is TGTGCCACCAGCAGAGATAGGTTACTAGCGGGAGGGGACGGGGAGCTGTTTTTT. Its translation: CATSRDRLLAGGDGELFF.

This sequence joins TRBV4-1 and TRBJ1-5; 7 bases are a match to TRBD1. Germline values: CDR1 MGHRA, CDR2 YSYEKL. With 0 bases clipped from V and 6 bases from J, the junction kept 2 bases outside the gene matches. This CDR3 contains 14 residues. In nucleotides, the CDR3 is TGCGCCAGCAGCCAAGAGACAGGGCTTCAGCCCCAGCATTTT. Translation: CASSQETGLQPQHF.

The V call is TRBV2, the J call TRBJ2-7, with 7 bases matching TRBD1. Per germline, CDR1 SNHLY and CDR2 FYNNEI. This CDR3 comprises 14 residues. After removal of 6 bases from V and 0 bases from J, the junction contained 5 bases not matched to a gene. CDR3 DNA sequence: TGTGCCAGCAGCGAGACAGGGCACTCCTACGAGCAGTACTTC. It specifies CASSETGHSYEQYF.

V and J are TRBV5-1 and TRBJ2-7; unclear D gene. Germline V gene sequence: CDR1 SGHRS, CDR2 YFSETQ. The CDR3 is made up of 13 amino acids. V was shortened by 3 bases and J by 5 bases, with 12 bases between the two germline ends. The CDR3 is CASSSQVENEQYF. CDR3 DNA sequence: TGCGCCAGCAGCTCGCAGGTTGAGAACGAGCAGTACTTC.